This TCR beta chain was observed in a study of beta chain features in type 1 diabetes. Study summary: Across every sample, almost 110,000,000 sorted cells were examined in total.

Since all of the isolated RNA was reverse transcribed, expressed TCRB transcripts were what got sequenced. Repertoires were generated with immunoSEQ multiplex PCR, while TCRdb's copy carries only in-frame clones and drops some. Seen here are about 400,000 clones, 10% to 15% observed once, and the top ten hold more than 0.015%. The CDR3 extends over 15 amino acids. Germline V CDR1 and CDR2: SSHAT, FNYEAQ (reference sequence). This clone turned up a few times. Compared with germline, one end of the junction differs, possibly owing to a read error. The receptor was isolated from a man younger than 35 in good health. Input material: naive CD4+ T cells from blood. The rearrangement uses TRBV7-7 and TRBJ2-5, with TRBD1 as a possible D gene (6 bases). CDR3 in amino acids: CASSSHPRGQETQYF. The CDR3 DNA follows: TGTGCTAGCAGCTCCCACCCCAGGGGCCAAGAGACCCAGTACTTC.